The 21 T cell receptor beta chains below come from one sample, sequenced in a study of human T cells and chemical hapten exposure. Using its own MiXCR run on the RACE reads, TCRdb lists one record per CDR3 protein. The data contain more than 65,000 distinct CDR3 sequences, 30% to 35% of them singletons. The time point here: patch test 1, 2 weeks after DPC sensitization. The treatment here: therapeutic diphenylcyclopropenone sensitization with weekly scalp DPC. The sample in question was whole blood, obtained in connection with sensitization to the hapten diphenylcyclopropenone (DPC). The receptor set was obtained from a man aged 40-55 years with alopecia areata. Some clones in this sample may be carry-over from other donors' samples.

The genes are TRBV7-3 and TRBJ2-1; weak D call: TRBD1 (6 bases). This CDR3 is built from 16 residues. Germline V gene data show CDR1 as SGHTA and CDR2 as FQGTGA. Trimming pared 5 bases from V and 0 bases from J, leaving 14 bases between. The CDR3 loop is CASSIQGQSSYNEQFF. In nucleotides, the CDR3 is TGTGCCAGCAGCATTCAAGGACAGAGCTCCTACAATGAGCAGTTCTTC.

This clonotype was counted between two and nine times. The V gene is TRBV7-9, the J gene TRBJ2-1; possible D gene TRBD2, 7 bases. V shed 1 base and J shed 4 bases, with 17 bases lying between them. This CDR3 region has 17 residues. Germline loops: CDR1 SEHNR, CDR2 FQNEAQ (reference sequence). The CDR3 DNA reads TGTGCCAGCAGCTTAGTCAGGGGCGGTAGCGGGTACAATGAGCAGTTCTTC. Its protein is CASSLVRGGSGYNEQFF.

CDR3 region: CSAPFSGSIEQYF. The DNA of the CDR3 is TGCAGTGCACCCTTTAGCGGGAGTATCGAGCAGTACTTC. V usage is TRBV20-1 and J usage is TRBJ2-7; 9 nucleotides match TRBD2. V lost 6 bases, J lost 6 bases, and 9 bases stayed unmatched. The CDR3 is 13 amino acids. The germline gives CDR1 DFQATT, CDR2 SNEGSKA (reference sequence).

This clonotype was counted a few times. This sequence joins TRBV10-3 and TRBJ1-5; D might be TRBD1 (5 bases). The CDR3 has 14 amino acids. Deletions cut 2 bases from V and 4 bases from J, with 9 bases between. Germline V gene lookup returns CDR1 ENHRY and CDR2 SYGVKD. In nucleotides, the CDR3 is TGTGCCATCAGTGAGAGGGACGGAAATCAGCCCCAGCATTTT. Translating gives CAISERDGNQPQHF.

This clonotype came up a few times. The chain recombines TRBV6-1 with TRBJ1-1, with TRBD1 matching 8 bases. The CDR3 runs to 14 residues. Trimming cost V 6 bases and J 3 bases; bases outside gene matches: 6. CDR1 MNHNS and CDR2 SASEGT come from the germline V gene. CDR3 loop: CASRRQGLDTEAFF. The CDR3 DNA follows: TGTGCCAGCAGAAGACAGGGGCTGGACACTGAAGCTTTCTTT.

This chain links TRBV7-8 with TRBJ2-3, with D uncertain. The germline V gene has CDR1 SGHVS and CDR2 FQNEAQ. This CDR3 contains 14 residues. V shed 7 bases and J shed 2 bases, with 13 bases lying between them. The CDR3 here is CASTPYAHTDTQYF. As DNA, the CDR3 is TGTGCCAGCACCCCTTATGCCCACACAGATACGCAGTATTTT. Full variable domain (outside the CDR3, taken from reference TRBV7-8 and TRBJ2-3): GAGVSQSPRYKVAKRGQDVALRCDPISGHVSLFWYQQALGQGPEFLTYFQNEAQLDKSGLPSDRFFAERPEGSVSTLKIQRTQQEDSAVYLCASTPYAHTDTQYFGPGTRLTVL.

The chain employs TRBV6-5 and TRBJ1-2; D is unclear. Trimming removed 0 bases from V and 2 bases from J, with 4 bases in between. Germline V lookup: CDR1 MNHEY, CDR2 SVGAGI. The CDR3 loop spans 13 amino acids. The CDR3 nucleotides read TGTGCCAGCAGTTACTCAGAAAACTATGGCTACACCTTC. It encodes CASSYSENYGYTF.

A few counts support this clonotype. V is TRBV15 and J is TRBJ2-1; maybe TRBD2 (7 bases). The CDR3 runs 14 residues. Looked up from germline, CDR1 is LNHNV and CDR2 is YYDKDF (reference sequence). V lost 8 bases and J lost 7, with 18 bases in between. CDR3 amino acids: CATSGGGSRNEQFF. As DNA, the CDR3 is TGTGCCACCTCTGGGGGCGGGAGTCGGAATGAGCAGTTCTTC.

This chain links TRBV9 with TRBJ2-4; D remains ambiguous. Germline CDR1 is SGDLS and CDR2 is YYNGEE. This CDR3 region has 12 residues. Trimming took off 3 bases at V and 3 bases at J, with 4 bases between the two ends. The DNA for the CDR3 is TGTGCCAGCAGCGATCTCAAAAACATTCAGTACTTC. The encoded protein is CASSDLKNIQYF.

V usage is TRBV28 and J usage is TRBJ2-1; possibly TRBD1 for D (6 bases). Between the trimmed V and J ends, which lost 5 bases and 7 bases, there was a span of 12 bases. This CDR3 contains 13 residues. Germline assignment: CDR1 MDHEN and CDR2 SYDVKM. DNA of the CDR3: TGTGCCAGCAGTCCACAAGGGGGAAATGAGCAGTTCTTC. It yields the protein CASSPQGGNEQFF.

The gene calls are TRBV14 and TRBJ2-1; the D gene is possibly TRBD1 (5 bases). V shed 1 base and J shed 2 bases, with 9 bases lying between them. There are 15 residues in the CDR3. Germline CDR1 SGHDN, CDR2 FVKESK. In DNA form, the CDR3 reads TGTGCCAGCAGCCAAGCAGGGATTCCCTACAATGAGCAGTTCTTC. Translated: CASSQAGIPYNEQFF. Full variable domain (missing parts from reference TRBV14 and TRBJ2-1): EAGVTQFPSHSVIEKGQTVTLRCDPISGHDNLYWYRRVMGKEIKFLLHFVKESKQDESGMPNNRFLAERTGGTYSTLKVQPAELEDSGVYFCASSQAGIPYNEQFFGPGTRLTVL.

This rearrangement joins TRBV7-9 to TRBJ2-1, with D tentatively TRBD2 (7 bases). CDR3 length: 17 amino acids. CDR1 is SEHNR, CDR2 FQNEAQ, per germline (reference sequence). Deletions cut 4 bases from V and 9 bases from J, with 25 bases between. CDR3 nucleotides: TGTGCCAGCAGCTCAAGGGGGGGTAGCGGTCATCAGGGTGAGCAGTTCTTC. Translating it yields CASSSRGGSGHQGEQFF.

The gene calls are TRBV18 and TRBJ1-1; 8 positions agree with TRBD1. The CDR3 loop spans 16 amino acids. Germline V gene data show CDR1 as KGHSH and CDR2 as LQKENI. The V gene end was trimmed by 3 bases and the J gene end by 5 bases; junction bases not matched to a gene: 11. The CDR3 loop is CASSPQSGGTVTEAFF. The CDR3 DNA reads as TGTGCCAGCTCACCTCAGTCAGGGGGCACGGTAACTGAAGCTTTCTTT.

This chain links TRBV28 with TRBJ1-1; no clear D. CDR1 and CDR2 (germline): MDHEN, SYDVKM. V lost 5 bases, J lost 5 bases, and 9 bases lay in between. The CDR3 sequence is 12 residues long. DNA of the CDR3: TGTGCCAGCAGTAACTACGATACTGAAGCTTTCTTT. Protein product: CASSNYDTEAFF.

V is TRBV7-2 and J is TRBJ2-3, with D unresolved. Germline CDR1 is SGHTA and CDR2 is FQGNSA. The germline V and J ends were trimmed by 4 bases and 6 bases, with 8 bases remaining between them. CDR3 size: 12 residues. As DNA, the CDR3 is TGTGCCAGCAGCTCACAGAGGGATACGCAGTATTTT. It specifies CASSSQRDTQYF.

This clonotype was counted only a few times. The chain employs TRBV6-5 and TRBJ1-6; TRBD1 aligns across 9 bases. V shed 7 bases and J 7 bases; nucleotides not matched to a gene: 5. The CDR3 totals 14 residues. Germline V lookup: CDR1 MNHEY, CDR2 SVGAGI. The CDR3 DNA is TGTGCCAGCACCCGGGACAGGGTCAATTCACCCCTCCACTTT. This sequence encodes CASTRDRVNSPLHF.

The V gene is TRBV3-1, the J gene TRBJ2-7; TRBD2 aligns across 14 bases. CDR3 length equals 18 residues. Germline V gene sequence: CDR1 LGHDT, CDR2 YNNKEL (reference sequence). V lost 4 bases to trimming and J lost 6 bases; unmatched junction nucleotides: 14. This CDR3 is CASSPSPGLAGVNSEQYF. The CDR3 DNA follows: TGTGCCAGCAGCCCTTCCCCGGGACTAGCGGGAGTTAACAGCGAGCAGTACTTC.

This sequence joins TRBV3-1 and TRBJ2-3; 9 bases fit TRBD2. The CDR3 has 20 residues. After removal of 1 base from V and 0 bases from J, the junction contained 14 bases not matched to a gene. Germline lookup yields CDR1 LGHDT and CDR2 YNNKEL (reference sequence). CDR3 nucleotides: TGTGCCAGCAGCCAAGCCCAGAGTAGCGGGAGTTGGGCTAGCACAGATACGCAGTATTTT. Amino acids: CASSQAQSSGSWASTDTQYF.

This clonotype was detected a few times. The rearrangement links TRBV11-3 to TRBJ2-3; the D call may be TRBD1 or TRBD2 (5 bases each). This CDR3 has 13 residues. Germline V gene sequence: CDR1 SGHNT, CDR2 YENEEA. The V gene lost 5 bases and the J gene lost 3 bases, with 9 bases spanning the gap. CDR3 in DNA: TGTGCCAGCAGCCCAGGGACGACAGATACGCAGTATTTT. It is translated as CASSPGTTDTQYF.

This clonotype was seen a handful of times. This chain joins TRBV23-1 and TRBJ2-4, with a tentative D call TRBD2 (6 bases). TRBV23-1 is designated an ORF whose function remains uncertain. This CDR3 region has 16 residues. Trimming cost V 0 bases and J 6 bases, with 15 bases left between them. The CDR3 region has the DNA TGCGCCAGCAGTCAATCGGCGGAGGGCTCCAGAAACATTCAGTACTTC. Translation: CASSQSAEGSRNIQYF.

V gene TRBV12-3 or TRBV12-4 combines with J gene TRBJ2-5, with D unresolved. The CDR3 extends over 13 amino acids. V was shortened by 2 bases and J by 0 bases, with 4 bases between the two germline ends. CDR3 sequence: CASSLNYQETQYF. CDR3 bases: TGTGCCAGCAGTTTAAATTACCAAGAGACCCAGTACTTC.